The sequence of this TCR beta chain was determined in a study of OX40 agonist ivuxolimab in advanced cancers. Study-level points and caveats: In the 0.1 to 3.0 mg/kg range, CD4+ and CD8+ blood T cells had expanded clonally by week 6.

The assay was immunoSEQ multiplex PCR, and TCRdb's table has in-frame clones only and misses some. The sample consists of more than 20,000 clones, about 90% of them appearing once. As concerns this clone: As yet, its antigen is unknown.

CDR1 and CDR2 (germline): SQVTM, ANQGSEA. Deletions cut 3 bases from V and 10 bases from J, with 15 bases between. The CDR3 covers 12 residues. Sequences were derived from CD4+ or CD8+ T cells sorted from blood, sampled in a trial of the OX40 agonist ivuxolimab. The clonotype originates from an adult with an advanced solid tumor such as melanoma, head and neck, liver or kidney cancer. V gene TRBV29-1 combines with J gene TRBJ1-1; a possible D gene is TRBD1 (6 bases). The CDR3 DNA sequence: TGCAGCGTTGATGGCGAGGGGGTAGGAGCTTTCTTT. Its protein is CSVDGEGVGAFF.